These T cell receptor beta chains were read from a single sample in a study of OX40 agonist ivuxolimab in advanced cancers. Profiling relied on immunoSEQ multiplex PCR, and the TCRdb table lists in-frame clones only, not all of them. The table includes more than 20,000 clones, over 80% detected once. This specimen consisted of CD4+ or CD8+ T cells sorted from blood, obtained in a trial of the OX40 agonist ivuxolimab. The source is an adult with an advanced solid tumor such as melanoma, head and neck, liver or kidney cancer. Each CDR3 is given with its conserved first and last residue. The order of the fields is D gene, V gene, J gene, clone size, CDR3 DNA, CDR3 protein. A D gene is named only where the DNA matches it firmly. The size of a clone is reported for some rows only, either as once, few or many, or as a class for expanded clones.

D gene: NA
V gene: TRBV4-2
J gene: TRBJ2-3
clone size: NA
CDR3 DNA: TGTGCCAGCAGCCAGGAGGAAGGATCGCGCACAGATACGCAGTATTTT
CDR3 protein: CASSQEEGSRTDTQYF

D gene: NA
V gene: TRBV19
J gene: TRBJ2-2
clone size: NA
CDR3 DNA: TGTGCCAGTTGGGGCGGGGAGCTGTTTTTT
CDR3 protein: CASWGGELFF

D gene: NA
V gene: TRBV4-3
J gene: TRBJ1-1
clone size: NA
CDR3 DNA: TGCGCCAGCAGCCAAGAGGGATCGGCCGTCTATTCCGCTGAAGCTTTCTTT
CDR3 protein: CASSQEGSAVYSAEAFF

D gene: TRBD1
V gene: TRBV4-1
J gene: TRBJ2-3
clone size: NA
CDR3 DNA: TGCGCCAGCAGCCAAGATCGGCCAGGGGGAGATACGCAGTATTTT
CDR3 protein: CASSQDRPGGDTQYF

D gene: TRBD2
V gene: TRBV11-3
J gene: TRBJ2-1
clone size: NA
CDR3 DNA: TGTGCCAGCAGCTCCTATAGCGGGGGAACCTACAATGAGCAGTTCTTC
CDR3 protein: CASSSYSGGTYNEQFF

D gene: NA
V gene: TRBV7-2
J gene: TRBJ2-4
clone size: NA
CDR3 DNA: TGTGCCAGCAGCTTAGGACAGGCGGTAGCTGGCATTCAGTACTTC
CDR3 protein: CASSLGQAVAGIQYF

D gene: NA
V gene: TRBV6-4
J gene: TRBJ1-5
clone size: NA
CDR3 DNA: TGTGCCAGCAGTGACTCAGATAATCAGCCCCAGCATTTT
CDR3 protein: CASSDSDNQPQHF

D gene: NA
V gene: TRBV5-1
J gene: TRBJ1-2
clone size: once
CDR3 DNA: TGCGCCAGCAGCTTGGAAGGGTGGGGCTACACCTTC
CDR3 protein: CASSLEGWGYTF

D gene: NA
V gene: TRBV29-1
J gene: TRBJ1-1
clone size: once
CDR3 DNA: TGCAGCGTTGTTAGGCAGAAAGCTTTCTTT
CDR3 protein: CSVVRQKAFF

D gene: TRBD1
V gene: TRBV27
J gene: TRBJ2-7
clone size: NA
CDR3 DNA: TGTGCCAGCAGTTTTGGGACAGGCTTTGGGCAGTACTTC
CDR3 protein: CASSFGTGFGQYF

D gene: NA
V gene: TRBV9
J gene: TRBJ2-1
clone size: NA
CDR3 DNA: TGTGCCAGCAGCGTAGGGTTCGGGAGCTCCTACAATGAGCAGTTCTTC
CDR3 protein: CASSVGFGSSYNEQFF

D gene: NA
V gene: TRBV4-2
J gene: TRBJ2-7
clone size: NA
CDR3 DNA: TGTGCCAGCAGCCAAGATAGTCAGGGTGTGGTCGCCTACGAGCAGTACTTC
CDR3 protein: CASSQDSQGVVAYEQYF

D gene: TRBD2
V gene: TRBV6-5
J gene: TRBJ2-3
clone size: once
CDR3 DNA: TGTGCCAGCAGTTACGGGAGGGGCACAGATACGCAGTATTTT
CDR3 protein: CASSYGRGTDTQYF

D gene: NA
V gene: TRBV7-9
J gene: TRBJ2-1
clone size: NA
CDR3 DNA: TGTGCCAGCAGCCTTGGACTGATCTACGATGAGCAGTTCTTC
CDR3 protein: CASSLGLIYDEQFF

D gene: TRBD1
V gene: TRBV11-3
J gene: TRBJ1-1
clone size: NA
CDR3 DNA: TGTGCCAGCAGCCCAGGACAGGGAAATCCTATGAACACTGAAGCTTTCTTT
CDR3 protein: CASSPGQGNPMNTEAFF

D gene: TRBD2
V gene: TRBV4-1
J gene: TRBJ2-7
clone size: NA
CDR3 DNA: TGCGCCAGCAGCCGCTCCCGCGGGGGGGCCTACGAGCAGTACTTC
CDR3 protein: CASSRSRGGAYEQYF

D gene: NA
V gene: TRBV2
J gene: TRBJ1-2
clone size: NA
CDR3 DNA: TGTGCCAGCAGGGTGGACAGACCACCTAACTATGGCTACACCTTC
CDR3 protein: CASRVDRPPNYGYTF

D gene: NA
V gene: TRBV19
J gene: TRBJ2-7
clone size: NA
CDR3 DNA: TGTGCCAGTAGTAACACAGGCTACTACGAGCAGTACTTC
CDR3 protein: CASSNTGYYEQYF